This T cell receptor beta chain was captured in a study of CD4+ T cells in melanoma. The study's findings and limits: CD8+ T cell, macrophage and B cell function reportedly correlated with neoantigen-specific CD4+ T cells. Diverse differentiation states were reported for melanoma neoantigen-specific CD4+ T cells.

TCRdb keeps only in-frame clones here, not all; method: immunoSEQ multiplex PCR. In the table there are roughly 15,000 clones, roughly 70% of which are singletons. A remark on this clone: Its antigen remains unidentified.

Germline V CDR1 and CDR2: MNHNS, SASEGT. V lost 1 base to trimming and J lost 4 bases, with 14 bases between them. There are 16 residues in the CDR3. Source material: cells from a culture (not recorded whether cultured in vitro). The J gene is TRBJ1-3, the V gene TRBV6-1; D not certain. The receptor comes from a human donor with melanoma. The CDR3 DNA sequence: TGTGCCAGCAGTGAAGGTAAAGGGAGCTACGGAAACACCATATATTTT. Protein product: CASSEGKGSYGNTIYF.